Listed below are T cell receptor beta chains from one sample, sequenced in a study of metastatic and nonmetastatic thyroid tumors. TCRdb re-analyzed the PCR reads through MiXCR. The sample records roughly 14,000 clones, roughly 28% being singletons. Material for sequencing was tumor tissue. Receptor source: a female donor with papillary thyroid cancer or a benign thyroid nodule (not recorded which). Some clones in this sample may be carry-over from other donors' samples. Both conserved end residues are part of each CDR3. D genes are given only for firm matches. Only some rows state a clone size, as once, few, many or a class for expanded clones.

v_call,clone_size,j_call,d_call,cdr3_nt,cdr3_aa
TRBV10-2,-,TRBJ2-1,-,TGCGCCAGCAGTGAGTGGGAGAGGGTCGGGAATGAGCAGTTCTTC,CASSEWERVGNEQFF
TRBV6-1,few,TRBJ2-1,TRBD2,TGTGCCAGCAGCCGACTAGCTGGAGCGCCCCGTGAGCAGTTCTTC,CASSRLAGAPREQFF
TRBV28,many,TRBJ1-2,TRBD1,TGTGCCAGCAGTCCCACGTACAGGGGGAAGGGCGGCTACACCTTC,CASSPTYRGKGGYTF
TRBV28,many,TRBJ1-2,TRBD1,TGTGCCAGCAGTTCCGGGACAGGGAATCTCTATGGCTACACCTTC,CASSSGTGNLYGYTF
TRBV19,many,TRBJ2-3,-,TGTGCCAGTAGTTTCAGAGGGAAGAGTGGCACAGATACGCAGTATTTT,CASSFRGKSGTDTQYF
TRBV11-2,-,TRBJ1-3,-,TGTGCCAGCAGCTTAGTAGGGTATCCCCTCCCTGGAAACACCATATATTTT,CASSLVGYPLPGNTIYF
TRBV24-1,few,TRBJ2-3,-,TGTGCCACCAGTGAGGGCAGGGCATCGAAGCCGCAGTATTTT,CATSEGRASKPQYF
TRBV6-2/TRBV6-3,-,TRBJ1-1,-,TGTGCCAGCAGTTACTCGAATGGTTGGACTGAAGCTTTCTTT,CASSYSNGWTEAFF
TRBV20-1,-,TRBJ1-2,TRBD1,TGCAGTGCTAGCGGGCAGGGGGCGTCCGGCTACACCTTC,CSASGQGASGYTF
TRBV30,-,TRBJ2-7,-,TGTGCCTGGAGTGTAGGCGGTTCCGTTGACTACGAGCAGTACTTC,CAWSVGGSVDYEQYF
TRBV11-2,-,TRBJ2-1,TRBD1,TGTGCCAGCAGTACCGACAGGGGTAGTTACAATGAGCAGTTCTTC,CASSTDRGSYNEQFF
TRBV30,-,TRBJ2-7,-,TGTGCCTGGGGGACTGATTCCTACGAGCAGTACTTC,CAWGTDSYEQYF
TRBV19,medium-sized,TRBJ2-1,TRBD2,TGTGCCAGTAGTATAAGATCGGGGGGGTACAATGAGCAGTTCTTC,CASSIRSGGYNEQFF
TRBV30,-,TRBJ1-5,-,TGTGCCTGGAGTCTAAGTCCCGATCAGCCCCAGCATTTT,CAWSLSPDQPQHF
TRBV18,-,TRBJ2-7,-,TGTGCCAGCTCACCAGATAGGGCCCTCTACGAGCAGTACTTC,CASSPDRALYEQYF
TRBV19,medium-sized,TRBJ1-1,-,TGTGCCAGTAGTATCGGATTAGAGGGGAGGAACACTGAAGCTTTCTTT,CASSIGLEGRNTEAFF
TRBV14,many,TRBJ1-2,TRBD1,TGTGCCAGCAGCCAAGGGACCGGGACAGCCAAATTCTTC,CASSQGTGTAKFF
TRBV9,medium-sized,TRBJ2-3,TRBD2,TGTGCCAGCAGCACAGGACTAGCGGGAGGGGGAACAGATACGCAGTATTTT,CASSTGLAGGGTDTQYF
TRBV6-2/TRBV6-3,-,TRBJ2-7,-,TGTGCCAGCACCAAAATTCCGGATCAAGCCTACGAGCAGTACTTC,CASTKIPDQAYEQYF
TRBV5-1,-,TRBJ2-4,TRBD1,TGCGCCAGCAGCTCGGGACAGGGGAAGTCCAAAAACATTCAGTACTTC,CASSSGQGKSKNIQYF
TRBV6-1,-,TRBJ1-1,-,TGTGCCAGCAGCCGTAAGACAGGTGCCATGAACACTGAAGCTTTCTTT,CASSRKTGAMNTEAFF
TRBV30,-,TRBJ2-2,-,TGTGCCTGGAAACTCACGAACACCGGGGAGCTGTTTTTT,CAWKLTNTGELFF
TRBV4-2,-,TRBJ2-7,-,TGTGCCAGCAGCCAAGGTCGTAGGGACGAGCAGTACTTC,CASSQGRRDEQYF
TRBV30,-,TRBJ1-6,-,TGTGCCTGGAGCCCAGGACATACCAATTCACCCCTCCACTTT,CAWSPGHTNSPLHF
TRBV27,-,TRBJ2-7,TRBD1,TGTGCCAGCAGTTCCGGGATGGGACAGGGGGCCTTAAGAGCCAACGAGCAGTACTTC,CASSSGMGQGALRANEQYF
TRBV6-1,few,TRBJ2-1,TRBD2,TGTGCCAGCAGCTCGACTAGCGGGGTATATGAGCAGTCCTTC,CASSSTSGVYEQSF
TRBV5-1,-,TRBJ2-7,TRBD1,TGCGCCAGCAGCTTGCAAACAGGGGGCGGAATCTCCGAGCAGTACTTC,CASSLQTGGGISEQYF
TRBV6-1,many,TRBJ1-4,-,TGTGCCAGCATTAAGGCCAGGGATGGAGCGGAAAAACTGTTTTTT,CASIKARDGAEKLFF
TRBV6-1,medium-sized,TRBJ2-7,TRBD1,TGTGCCAGCAGTGCTCTGACAGGGCGTGACTACGAGCAGTACTTC,CASSALTGRDYEQYF
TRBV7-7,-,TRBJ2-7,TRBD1,TGTGCTAGCAGCTTAGGGGGACAGGCCACCTACGAGCAGTACTTC,CASSLGGQATYEQYF
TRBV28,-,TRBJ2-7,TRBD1,TGTGCCAGCCTCCTGGGACAGGGGAACTACGAGCAGTACTTC,CASLLGQGNYEQYF
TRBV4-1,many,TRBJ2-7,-,TGCGCCAGCAGCCCGAACCGCGATTCCTACGAGCAGTACTTC,CASSPNRDSYEQYF
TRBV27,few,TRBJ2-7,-,TGTGCCAGCAGTTTATATGGGGGCGGGTACGAGCAGTACTTC,CASSLYGGGYEQYF
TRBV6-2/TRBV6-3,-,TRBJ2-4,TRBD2,TGTGCCAGCAGTTACGGCCTTAGCGGGATGCCAACCAAAAACATTCAGTACTTC,CASSYGLSGMPTKNIQYF
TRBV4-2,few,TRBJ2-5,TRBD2,TGTGCCAGCAGCCAAGATTTAAGCGGCGGGAGGGCCCTGGAGACCCAGTACTTC,CASSQDLSGGRALETQYF
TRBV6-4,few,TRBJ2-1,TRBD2,TGTGCCAGCAGTTTTCGTAGCGGGGATTACAATGAGCAGTTCTTC,CASSFRSGDYNEQFF
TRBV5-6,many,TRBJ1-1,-,TGTGCCAGCAGCTTGTACAGGAGTTTGAACACTGAAGCTTTCTTT,CASSLYRSLNTEAFF
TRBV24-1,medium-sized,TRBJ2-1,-,TGTGCCACCAGTGATACAACAGGGAAAAAGGACAATGAGCAGTTCTTC,CATSDTTGKKDNEQFF
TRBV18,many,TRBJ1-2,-,TGTGCCAGCTCACCAGAATCAGGGGTCGGCTACACCTTC,CASSPESGVGYTF
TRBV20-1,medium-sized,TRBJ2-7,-,TGCAGTGCTAGACATGCCGCGGGGCTGACGTGGGAGCAGTACTTC,CSARHAAGLTWEQYF
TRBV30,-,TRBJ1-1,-,TGTGCCTGGAGTGTTACACAAGGATACACTGAAGCTTTCTTT,CAWSVTQGYTEAFF
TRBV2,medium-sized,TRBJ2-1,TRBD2,TGTGCCAGCAGACCGTGGCGGGGGGCCTACAATGAGCAGTTCTTC,CASRPWRGAYNEQFF
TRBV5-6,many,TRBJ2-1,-,TGTGCCAGCAGCTTGGGACGGACGAGCTCCTACAATGAGCAGTTCTTC,CASSLGRTSSYNEQFF
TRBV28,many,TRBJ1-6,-,TGTGCCAGCAATACTGGGTACTCACCCCTCCACTTT,CASNTGYSPLHF
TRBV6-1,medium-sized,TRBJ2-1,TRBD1,TGTGCCAGCAGTGACAATACCGGGACAGGCTACAATGAGCAGTTCTTC,CASSDNTGTGYNEQFF
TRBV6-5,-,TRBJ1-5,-,TGTGCCAGCAGTTACGGGGGAGGTCATCAGCCCCAGCATTTT,CASSYGGGHQPQHF
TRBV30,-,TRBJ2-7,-,TGTGCCTTCTCCGCGAGGGCGGGGCCTTACGAGCAGTACTTC,CAFSARAGPYEQYF
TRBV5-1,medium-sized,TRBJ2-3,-,TGCGCCAGCAGCCCGGCCAGCGTCACAGATACGCAGTATTTT,CASSPASVTDTQYF
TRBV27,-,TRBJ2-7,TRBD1,TGTGCCAGCAGTCCGGGACAGGGATTCGAGCAGTACTTC,CASSPGQGFEQYF